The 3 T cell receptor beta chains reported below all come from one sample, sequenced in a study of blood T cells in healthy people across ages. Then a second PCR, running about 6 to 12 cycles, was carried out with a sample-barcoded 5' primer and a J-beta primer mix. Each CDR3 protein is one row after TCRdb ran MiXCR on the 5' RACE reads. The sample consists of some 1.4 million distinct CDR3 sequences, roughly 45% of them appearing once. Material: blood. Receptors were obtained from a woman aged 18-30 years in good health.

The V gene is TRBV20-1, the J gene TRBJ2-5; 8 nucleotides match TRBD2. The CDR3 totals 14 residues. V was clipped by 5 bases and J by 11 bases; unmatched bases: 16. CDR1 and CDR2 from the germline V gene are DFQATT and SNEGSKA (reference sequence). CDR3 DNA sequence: TGCAGTGCTCCCCTAGCGGGCCTAGAGGGGGAGCAGTACTTC. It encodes CSAPLAGLEGEQYF.

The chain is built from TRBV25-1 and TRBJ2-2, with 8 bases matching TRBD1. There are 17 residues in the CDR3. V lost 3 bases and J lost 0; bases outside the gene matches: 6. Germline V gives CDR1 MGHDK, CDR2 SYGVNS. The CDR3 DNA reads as TGTGCCAGCAGTGACTCCCCAGGGGGCTCGAACACCGGGGAGCTGTTTTTT. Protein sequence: CASSDSPGGSNTGELFF.

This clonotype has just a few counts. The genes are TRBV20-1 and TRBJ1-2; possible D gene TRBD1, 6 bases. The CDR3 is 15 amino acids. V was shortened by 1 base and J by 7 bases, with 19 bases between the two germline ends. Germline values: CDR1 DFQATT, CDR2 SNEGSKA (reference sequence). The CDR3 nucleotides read TGCAGTGCTAGAGGGGTGAGACAGGTCGATCTTGGCTACACCTTC. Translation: CSARGVRQVDLGYTF.